This T cell receptor (beta chain) was captured in a study of CD8 T cells in Susac syndrome. RNA in amounts of roughly 0.45 to 1 ug was reverse transcribed with random hexamers. Amplification of TCR beta CDR3 spanned 54 Vbeta and 13 Jbeta via immunoSEQ multiplex PCR. One entry per CDR3 protein results from TCRdb running MiXCR on the immunoSEQ multiplex PCR reads. Among 200,000 or so distinct CDR3 sequences listed, 90% to 95% were seen once. This CDR3 has 13 amino acids. Germline lookup yields CDR1 LGHDT and CDR2 YNNKEL (reference sequence). Trimming stripped 4 bases from V and 7 bases from J, with 11 bases between. The sequenced target, TCR beta, came from blood CD8+ and CD4+ T cells.

This chain uses TRBV3-1 with TRBJ2-1, with a tentative D call TRBD2 (6 bases). The sequenced sample consisted of CD4+ T cells from PBMCs. This TCR derives from a human donor with multiple sclerosis. The CDR3 sequence: CASSPTLANEQFF. The CDR3 nucleotides are TGTGCCAGCAGCCCCACTCTAGCGAATGAGCAGTTCTTC.